Shown below are 7 T cell receptor beta chains from a single sample sequenced in a study of OX40 agonist ivuxolimab in advanced cancers. TCRdb's table, derived via immunoSEQ multiplex PCR, lists solely in-frame clones and lacks some. The sample holds roughly 70,000 clones, around 88% seen once. The input for sequencing was CD4+ or CD8+ T cells sorted from blood, taken in a trial of the OX40 agonist ivuxolimab. The receptor set was obtained from an adult with an advanced solid tumor such as melanoma, head and neck, liver or kidney cancer.

This chain uses TRBV9 with TRBJ2-4, with D perhaps TRBD1 (5 bases). V was shortened by 3 bases and J by 0 bases, with 16 bases between the two germline ends. The CDR3 consists of 17 residues. Per the germline V gene, CDR1 is SGDLS and CDR2 is YYNGEE. This chain's CDR3 is CASSASPDNLAKNIQYF. Written as DNA, the CDR3 is TGTGCCAGCAGCGCCTCCCCGGACAACCTAGCCAAAAACATTCAGTACTTC.

The rearrangement uses TRBV14 and TRBJ1-2; tentative D call: TRBD1 (5 bases). V lost 0 bases and J lost 3, with 14 bases in between. The CDR3 runs to 16 residues. Germline V CDR1 and CDR2: SGHDN, FVKESK. The CDR3 DNA reads as TGTGCCAGCAGCCAAGAATTAAACTCGGGGGACTATGGCTACACCTTC. As protein: CASSQELNSGDYGYTF.

This chain joins TRBV11-2 and TRBJ2-3; the D gene is possibly TRBD2 (5 bases). CDR1 is SGHAT and CDR2 is FQNNGV in the germline V gene. With 1 base removed from V and 2 bases from J, the gap between germline ends came to 13 bases. CDR3 size: 16 residues. CDR3 sequence: CASSLGASPNTDTQYF. The CDR3, as DNA: TGTGCCAGCAGCTTAGGGGCTAGCCCGAACACAGATACGCAGTATTTT.

The chain couples TRBV4-3 to TRBJ2-1; maybe TRBD1 (6 bases). Between the trimmed V and J ends, which lost 3 bases and 15 bases, there was a span of 15 bases. In germline, CDR1 is LGHNA, CDR2 YSLEER. CDR3 length: 12 residues. CDR3 DNA sequence: TGCGCCAGCAGCCAGCCCGGGGACAAGGTGTTCTTC. Translating it yields CASSQPGDKVFF.

The chain carries TRBV6-5 and TRBJ1-1, with TRBD1 as a possible D gene (5 bases). V was pared by 3 bases and J by 9 bases, with 14 bases between. The CDR3 totals 13 residues. Germline CDR1 and CDR2: MNHEY and SVGAGI. CDR3 bases: TGTGCCAGCAGTTATACGGGGAGGGGAAAAGCTTTCTTT. This codes for CASSYTGRGKAFF.

The V gene is TRBV6-5, the J gene TRBJ1-1; weak D call: TRBD1 (6 bases). CDR1 MNHEY and CDR2 SVGAGI come from the germline V gene. Trimming stripped 0 bases from V and 4 bases from J, with 15 bases between. CDR3 size: 16 residues. CDR3: CASSYSKGGLFTEAFF. The CDR3 region has the DNA TGTGCCAGCAGTTACTCGAAAGGGGGGCTGTTCACTGAAGCTTTCTTT.

The chain carries TRBV14 and TRBJ2-1; 8 bases match TRBD2. Germline V gives CDR1 SGHDN, CDR2 FVKESK. The V gene end was trimmed by 4 bases and the J gene end by 2 bases; junction bases not matched to a gene: 4. This CDR3 has 15 residues. The CDR3 DNA reads as TGTGCCAGCAGCCCCGCGGGGGGTGCCTACAATGAGCAGTTCTTC. Protein: CASSPAGGAYNEQFF.